The rows below give T cell receptor beta chains drawn from one sample of a study of blood T cell repertoires in COVID-19. Clones were sequenced by immunoSEQ multiplex PCR, and TCRdb holds only the in-frame ones, with some missing. The sample includes 300,000 to 350,000 clones, roughly nine tenths of them seen just once. Sample: PBMCs or T cells enriched from blood (not recorded which). These receptors came from a woman in her twenties or thirties who had recovered from COVID-19. Both conserved end residues are part of each CDR3. The D gene is left open where the match is weak. Clone size is stated in some rows and not others, as once, few, many or a class when expanded.

d_call,j_call,v_call,clone_size,cdr3_aa,cdr3_nt
.,TRBJ2-1,TRBV5-1,.,CASSLQAGAYNEQFF,TGCGCCAGCAGCCTACAAGCCGGGGCCTACAATGAGCAGTTCTTC
.,TRBJ2-7,TRBV9,.,CASSRGGTVLEQYF,TGTGCCAGCAGCCGGGGCGGGACGGTCCTCGAGCAGTACTTC
.,TRBJ2-2,TRBV28,.,CASSLSGQGIGELFF,TGTGCCAGCAGTTTATCTGGGCAGGGGATCGGGGAGCTGTTTTTT
.,TRBJ1-2,TRBV3-1/TRBV3-2,once,CASSPPGETGYGYTF,TGTGCCAGCAGCCCACCCGGTGAGACAGGCTATGGCTACACCTTC
.,TRBJ2-3,TRBV3-1/TRBV3-2,.,CASSQDSTDTQYF,TGTGCCAGCAGCCAAGATTCGACAGATACGCAGTATTTT
TRBD1,TRBJ1-6,TRBV12-3/TRBV12-4,.,CASSRGQLPLHF,TGTGCCAGCTCGAGGGGGCAATTACCCCTCCACTTT
.,TRBJ1-4,TRBV10-1,.,CASSGGAGEEKLFF,TGCGCCAGCAGTGGTGGGGCTGGGGAAGAAAAACTGTTTTTT
TRBD1,TRBJ2-2,TRBV5-1,.,CASSLQTGTGGSGELFF,TGCGCCAGCAGCCTCCAAACCGGGACAGGGGGTAGCGGGGAGCTGTTTTTT
.,TRBJ1-5,TRBV15,.,CATTDRRNQPQHF,TGTGCCACCACAGACAGGAGGAATCAGCCCCAGCATTTT
.,TRBJ1-2,TRBV21-1,once,CASTRGINYGYTF,TGTGCCAGCACCCGGGGAATTAACTATGGCTACACCTTC